What follows are 8 T cell receptor beta chains derived from one specimen sequenced in a study of shared clonotypes between healthy human individuals. The method was immunoSEQ multiplex PCR; TCRdb's version includes in-frame clones alone and lacks a portion of them. Of some 2,500,000 clones in the sample, roughly 93% are singletons; the top ten hold more than 0.35%. The sequencing sample was made of naive CD4+ T cells from PBMCs. As for subset: CD45RA+ positively selected. These receptors all stem from a young man in good health. Some clones in this sample may be carry-over from other donors' samples.

This sequence joins TRBV2 and TRBJ2-6; D is possibly TRBD2 (5 bases). Germline lookup yields CDR1 SNHLY and CDR2 FYNNEI. This CDR3 region has 17 residues. V was clipped by 3 bases and J by 0 bases, with 12 bases between them. The CDR3 is CASSDGLTVSGANVLTF. The CDR3 DNA reads TGTGCCAGCAGTGATGGACTCACCGTCTCTGGGGCCAACGTCCTGACTTTC.

This chain joins TRBV27 and TRBJ2-7; D may be TRBD1 or TRBD2 (6 bases each). CDR1 MNHEY and CDR2 SMNVEV come from the germline V gene (reference sequence). Trimming shortened V by 1 base and J by 5 bases, and 21 bases separated the two germline ends. The CDR3 is 17 amino acids. The CDR3 here is CASSLWAPWRGEHEQYF. The DNA for the CDR3 is TGTGCCAGCAGTTTATGGGCCCCGTGGAGGGGGGAGCACGAGCAGTACTTC.

Only one count was recorded for this clone. The rearrangement links TRBV11-2 to TRBJ2-1; D not resolved. V lost 1 base to trimming and J lost 4 bases, with 8 bases between them. This CDR3 is 14 amino acids long. Germline V gene sequence: CDR1 SGHAT, CDR2 FQNNGV. As DNA, the CDR3 is TGTGCCAGCAGCTTAGTCGGTCAATACAATGAGCAGTTCTTC. Translating gives CASSLVGQYNEQFF.

The CDR3 DNA follows: TGTGCCTGGAGTTTGTTCGGCCAGGGCGGGAATCAGCCCCAGCATTTT. It encodes CAWSLFGQGGNQPQHF. V gene TRBV30 combines with J gene TRBJ1-5; possible D gene TRBD1, 5 bases. This CDR3 contains 16 residues. Germline-derived CDR1 and CDR2 are GTSNPN and SVGIG (reference sequence). V dropped 2 bases and J dropped 4 bases, with 18 bases sitting between them.

The chain is built from TRBV5-6 and TRBJ1-2; 8 positions match TRBD1. The CDR3 loop spans 14 amino acids. Trimming removed 7 bases from V and 3 bases from J; junction bases left unmatched: 8. Germline lookup yields CDR1 SGHDT and CDR2 YYEEEE. The CDR3 nucleotides read TGTGCCAGCGCCTACGGACAGGGTTACTATGGCTACACCTTC. Protein product: CASAYGQGYYGYTF.

The gene calls are TRBV6-5 and TRBJ2-5; 7 positions match TRBD2. From germline, CDR1 is MNHEY and CDR2 SVGAGI. V lost 6 bases to trimming and J lost 4 bases; unmatched junction nucleotides: 8. The CDR3 extends over 14 amino acids. CDR3 protein: CASSERDGRETQYF. CDR3 nucleotides: TGTGCCAGCAGCGAGCGGGATGGTCGAGAGACCCAGTACTTC.

The rearrangement uses TRBV6-5 and TRBJ1-2; 8 positions match TRBD1. The CDR3 has 13 amino acids. V was clipped by 2 bases and J by 7 bases; unmatched bases: 3. Per germline, CDR1 MNHEY and CDR2 SVGAGI. The CDR3 bases are TGTGCCAGCAGTTACAGACAGGGGTTTGGCTACACCTTC. Its protein product is CASSYRQGFGYTF.

The chain uses TRBV28 and TRBJ2-2; 8 bases are shared with TRBD2. After removal of 3 bases from V and 3 bases from J, the junction contained 9 bases not matched to a gene. The CDR3 has 17 residues. CDR1 and CDR2 from the germline V gene are MDHEN and SYDVKM. CDR3 amino acids: CASSFQIAGKYTGELFF. CDR3 in DNA: TGTGCCAGCAGTTTTCAAATAGCGGGAAAATACACCGGGGAGCTGTTTTTT.